This TCR beta chain was identified during a study of T-cell reconstitution after alpha-beta-depleted transplantation in children. Study-level results: The origin of high day-60 TCRbeta diversity in some patients lay in surviving recipient T cells and thymic progenitors. At around two months after transplant, the alpha-beta T cells were reportedly derived from several hundred expanded clones that came from non-depleted graft cells. Among T cells one year after transplant, newly produced cells accounted for most counts and diversity.

Deletions cut 0 bases from V and 0 bases from J, with 13 bases between. The CDR3 extends over 17 amino acids. CDR1 is SGHDT and CDR2 is YYEEEE in the germline V gene. Unique molecular identifiers were incorporated during preparation of the TCRbeta library. TCRdb re-derived calls from the PCR reads in MiXCR, one entry per CDR3 protein. Here the sample spans roughly 570,000 distinct CDR3 sequences, about a quarter being singletons. About this clonotype itself: The antigen is unknown.

J is TRBJ2-1 and V is TRBV5-6, with D unresolved. The source material was PBMCs, sampled before TCRalphabeta/CD19-depleted stem cell transplant. This TCR derives from a boy under three years old with Wiskott-Aldrich syndrome, due to receive a stem cell transplant. The CDR3 region is CASSLAGRPSSYNEQFF. The CDR3 nucleotides are TGTGCCAGCAGCTTGGCCGGACGGCCGAGCTCCTACAATGAGCAGTTCTTC.